This is a list of T cell receptor beta chains from one sample in a study of shared clonotypes between healthy human individuals. Sequenced by immunoSEQ multiplex PCR; TCRdb stores in-frame clones only, minus some. The top ten clones hold 0.2% to 0.25% of a sample with 800,000 to 950,000 clones, 95% to 97% of them seen once. The source material was naive CD8+ T cells sorted from blood. Receptors were obtained from a man aged 30 to 45 in good health. The CDR3 runs from the conserved cysteine through the conserved F or W. A D gene is named only where the DNA matches it firmly. Size is omitted from some rows. Given values are once, few, many or a class for expanded clones.

>-|TRBV27|TRBJ2-7|-
CASSFGSDPSYEQYF
TGTGCCAGCAGTTTTGGTTCCGACCCATCCTACGAGCAGTACTTC
>-|TRBV4-1|TRBJ2-2|TRBD1
CASNPDRAYTGELFF
TGCGCCAGCAACCCGGACAGGGCGTACACCGGGGAGCTGTTTTTT
>-|TRBV28|TRBJ2-7|-
CASGVTYEQYF
TGTGCCAGCGGAGTCACCTACGAGCAGTACTTC
>-|TRBV28|TRBJ1-2|-
CASSAAPGVYGYTF
TGTGCCAGCAGTGCTGCGCCAGGGGTCTATGGCTACACCTTC
>-|TRBV7-9|TRBJ2-7|-
CASSYTLSFYEQYF
TGTGCCAGCAGCTACACCCTCTCCTTCTACGAGCAGTACTTC
>-|TRBV7-9|TRBJ2-7|-
CASTLSISYEQYF
TGTGCCAGCACCCTATCTATCTCCTACGAGCAGTACTTC
>-|TRBV5-1|TRBJ1-3|-
CASSLGPEPGNTIYF
TGCGCCAGCAGCTTAGGACCTGAGCCTGGAAACACCATATATTTT
>-|TRBV11-2|TRBJ2-3|TRBD1
CASSSGQGIDTQYF
TGTGCCAGCAGCTCAGGACAGGGTATAGATACGCAGTATTTT
>-|TRBV29-1|TRBJ1-2|-
CSAPLGVGPGYGYTF
-
>-|TRBV6-8|TRBJ1-3|-
CASSRKTDSGNTIYF
TGTGCCAGCAGCCGAAAGACAGACTCTGGAAACACCATATATTTT
>-|TRBV29-1|TRBJ1-2|TRBD1
CSVEVWRTGDYGYTF
TGCAGCGTTGAAGTATGGAGGACAGGGGACTATGGCTACACCTTC
>-|TRBV6-5|TRBJ2-1|TRBD2
CASSALASGIGEQFF
TGTGCCAGCAGTGCGTTGGCTAGCGGGATTGGTGAGCAGTTCTTC
>-|TRBV7-9|TRBJ2-2|-
CASSFPLRPGELFF
TGTGCCAGCAGCTTCCCCCTACGGCCCGGGGAGCTGTTTTTT
>-|TRBV7-8|TRBJ2-1|TRBD2
CASSLGGTSGRGNEQFF
TGTGCCAGCAGCTTAGGAGGGACAAGCGGGAGGGGTAATGAGCAGTTCTTC
>-|TRBV5-1|TRBJ2-1|TRBD2
CASSSLTSGRRDEQFF
TGCGCCAGCAGCTCGTTGACTAGCGGGAGGAGGGATGAGCAGTTCTTC
>once|TRBV4-1|TRBJ2-7|-
CASSQSSSYEQYF
TGCGCCAGCAGCCAGTCAAGCTCCTACGAGCAGTACTTC
>-|TRBV7-6|TRBJ2-2|-
CASSTRDTGELFF
TGTGCCAGCAGCACCCGGGACACCGGGGAGCTGTTTTTT
>-|TRBV7-6|TRBJ1-1|-
CASSQTGTANTEAFF
TGTGCCAGCAGTCAAACCGGGACGGCGAACACTGAAGCTTTCTTT
>-|TRBV19|TRBJ1-1|-
CASSKKNFWDLQNTEAFF
TGTGCCAGTAGTAAGAAAAACTTCTGGGACCTTCAGAACACTGAAGCTTTCTTT
>-|TRBV27|TRBJ2-2|-
CASRTTFQGTGELFF
TGTGCCAGCAGAACGACCTTCCAGGGCACCGGGGAGCTGTTTTTT
>-|TRBV7-9|TRBJ2-6|-
CASSSIGSGANVLTF
TGTGCCAGCAGTAGCATAGGCTCCGGGGCCAACGTCCTGACTTTC
>-|TRBV2|TRBJ2-7|-
CASSEETSYEQYF
TGTGCCAGCAGTGAGGAGACATCCTACGAGCAGTACTTC
>-|TRBV7-9|TRBJ2-3|-
CASSFSTDTQYF
TGTGCCAGCAGCTTTAGCACAGATACGCAGTATTTT
>-|TRBV7-9|TRBJ2-7|-
CASSPTYYEQYF
TGTGCCAGCTCCCCTACTTATTACGAGCAGTACTTC
>-|TRBV7-8|TRBJ2-6|TRBD1
CASKQGPSGANVLTF
TGTGCCAGCAAACAGGGGCCCTCTGGGGCCAACGTCCTGACTTTC
>-|TRBV19|TRBJ2-7|-
CASSQWTEGSYEQYF
TGTGCCAGTAGTCAATGGACAGAGGGGTCGTACGAGCAGTACTTC
>once|TRBV7-9|TRBJ2-7|TRBD1
CASAGTGIYEQYF
TGTGCCAGCGCTGGGACAGGGATCTACGAGCAGTACTTC
>-|TRBV5-1|TRBJ2-7|-
CASSLINEQYF
TGCGCCAGCAGCTTGATCAACGAGCAGTACTTC